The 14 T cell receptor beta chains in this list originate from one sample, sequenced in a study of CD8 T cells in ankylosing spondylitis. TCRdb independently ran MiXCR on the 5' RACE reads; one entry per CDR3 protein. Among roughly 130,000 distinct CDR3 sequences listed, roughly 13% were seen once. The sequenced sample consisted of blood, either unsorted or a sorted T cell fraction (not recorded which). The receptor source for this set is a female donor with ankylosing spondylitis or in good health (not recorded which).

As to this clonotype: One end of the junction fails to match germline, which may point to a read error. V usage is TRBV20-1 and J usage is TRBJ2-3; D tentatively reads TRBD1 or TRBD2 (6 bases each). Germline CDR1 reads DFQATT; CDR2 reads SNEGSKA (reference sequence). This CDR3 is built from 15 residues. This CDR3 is CSVRAFGGGTDTQYF. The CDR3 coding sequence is TGCAGTGTTAGAGCCTTCGGGGGCGGCACAGATACGCAGTATTTT.

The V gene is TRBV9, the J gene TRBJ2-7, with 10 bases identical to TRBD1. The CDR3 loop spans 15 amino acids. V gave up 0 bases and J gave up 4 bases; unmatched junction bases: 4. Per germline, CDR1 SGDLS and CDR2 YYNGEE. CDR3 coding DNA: TGTGCCAGCAGCGTAGCTGGGACAGGGGTATACGAGCAGTACTTC. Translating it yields CASSVAGTGVYEQYF.

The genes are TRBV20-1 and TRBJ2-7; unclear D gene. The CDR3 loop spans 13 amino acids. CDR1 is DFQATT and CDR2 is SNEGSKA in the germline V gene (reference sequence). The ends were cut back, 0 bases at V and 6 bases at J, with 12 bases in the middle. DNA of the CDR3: TGCAGTGCTAGAGATTCAGGCTCTCTCGAGCAGTACTTC. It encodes CSARDSGSLEQYF.

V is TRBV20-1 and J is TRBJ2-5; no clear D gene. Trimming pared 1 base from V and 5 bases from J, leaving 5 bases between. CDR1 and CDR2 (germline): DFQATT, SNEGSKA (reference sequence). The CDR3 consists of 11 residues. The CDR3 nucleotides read TGCAGTGCTAGAGTGGCGGAGACCCAGTACTTC. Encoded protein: CSARVAETQYF.

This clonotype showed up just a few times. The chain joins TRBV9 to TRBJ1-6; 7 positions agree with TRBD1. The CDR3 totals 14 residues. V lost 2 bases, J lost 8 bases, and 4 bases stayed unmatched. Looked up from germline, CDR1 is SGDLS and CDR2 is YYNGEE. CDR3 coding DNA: TGTGCCAGCAGCGTCGGTGACAGGGATTCACCCCTCCACTTT. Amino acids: CASSVGDRDSPLHF. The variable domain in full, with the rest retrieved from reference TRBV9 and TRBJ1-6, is DSGVTQTPKHLITATGQRVTLRCSPRSGDLSVYWYQQSLDQGLQFLIQYYNGEERAKGNILERFSAQQFPDLHSELNLSSLELGDSALYFCASSVGDRDSPLHFGNGTRLTVT.

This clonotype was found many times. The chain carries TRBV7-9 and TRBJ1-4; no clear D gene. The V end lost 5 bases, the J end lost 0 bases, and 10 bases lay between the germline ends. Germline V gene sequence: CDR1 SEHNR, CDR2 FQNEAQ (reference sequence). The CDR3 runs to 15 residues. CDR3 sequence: CASSGRPATNEKLFF. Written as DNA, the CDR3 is TGTGCCAGCAGCGGCAGACCTGCAACTAATGAAAAACTGTTTTTT.

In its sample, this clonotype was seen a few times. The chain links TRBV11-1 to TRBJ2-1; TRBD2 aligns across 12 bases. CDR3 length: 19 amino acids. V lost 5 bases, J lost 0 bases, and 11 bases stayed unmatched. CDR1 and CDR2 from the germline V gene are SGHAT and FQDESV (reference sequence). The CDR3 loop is CASSTSSGGAQSSYNEQFF. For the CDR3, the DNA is TGTGCCAGCAGCACCTCTAGCGGGGGGGCACAAAGCTCCTACAATGAGCAGTTCTTC.

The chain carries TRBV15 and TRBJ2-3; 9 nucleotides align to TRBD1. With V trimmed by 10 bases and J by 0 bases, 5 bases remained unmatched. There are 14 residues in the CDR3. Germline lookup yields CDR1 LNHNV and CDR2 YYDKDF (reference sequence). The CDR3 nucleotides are TGTGCCAGCACAGGGGGCCAAAGCACAGATACGCAGTATTTT. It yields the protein CASTGGQSTDTQYF. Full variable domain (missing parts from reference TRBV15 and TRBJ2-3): DAMVIQNPRYQVTQFGKPVTLSCSQTLNHNVMYWYQQKSSQAPKLLFHYYDKDFNNEADTPDNFQSRRPNTSFCFLDIRSPGLGDTAMYLCASTGGQSTDTQYFGPGTRLTVL.

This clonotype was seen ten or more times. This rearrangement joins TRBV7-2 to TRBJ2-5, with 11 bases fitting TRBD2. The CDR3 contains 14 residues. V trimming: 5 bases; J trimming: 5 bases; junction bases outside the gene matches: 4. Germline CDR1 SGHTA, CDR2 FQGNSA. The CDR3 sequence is CASSRSGGAETQYF. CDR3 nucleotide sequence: TGTGCCAGCAGCCGTAGCGGGGGGGCGGAGACCCAGTACTTC. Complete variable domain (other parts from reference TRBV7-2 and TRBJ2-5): GAGVSQSPSNKVTEKGKDVELRCDPISGHTALYWYRQSLGQGLEFLIYFQGNSAPDKSGLPSDRFSAERTGGSVSTLTIQRTQQEDSAVYLCASSRSGGAETQYFGPGTRLLVL.

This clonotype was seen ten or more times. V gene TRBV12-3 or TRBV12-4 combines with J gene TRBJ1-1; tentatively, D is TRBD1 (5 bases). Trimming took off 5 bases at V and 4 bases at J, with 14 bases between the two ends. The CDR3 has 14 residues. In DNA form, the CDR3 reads TGTGCCAGCAGTCACTCTCAGGGCAGCACTGAAGCTTTCTTT. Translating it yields CASSHSQGSTEAFF.

CDR3 sequence reads: CASSSLERVDTQYF. Here the CDR3 DNA reads TGTGCCAGCAGTTCCCTCGAGAGGGTGGATACGCAGTATTTT. The chain joins TRBV28 to TRBJ2-3, with D perhaps matching TRBD2 (5 bases). The V end lost 4 bases, the J end lost 6 bases, and 14 bases lay between the germline ends. Germline CDR1 reads MDHEN; CDR2 reads SYDVKM. This CDR3 spans 14 amino acids.

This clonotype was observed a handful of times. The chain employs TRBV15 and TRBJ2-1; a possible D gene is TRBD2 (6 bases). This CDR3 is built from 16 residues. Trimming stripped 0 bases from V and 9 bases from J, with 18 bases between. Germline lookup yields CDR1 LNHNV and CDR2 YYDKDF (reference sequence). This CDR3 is CATSRDLARGAGEQFF. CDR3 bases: TGTGCCACCAGCAGAGATCTAGCGAGAGGGGCAGGTGAGCAGTTCTTC.

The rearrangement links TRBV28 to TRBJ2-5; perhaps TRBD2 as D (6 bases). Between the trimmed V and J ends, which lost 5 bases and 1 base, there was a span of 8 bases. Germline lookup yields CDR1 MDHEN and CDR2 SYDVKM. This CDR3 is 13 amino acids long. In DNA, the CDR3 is TGTGCCAGCAGTCCGGGAGTCCAAGAGACCCAGTACTTC. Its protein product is CASSPGVQETQYF. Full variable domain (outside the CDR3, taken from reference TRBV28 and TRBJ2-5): DVKVTQSSRYLVKRTGEKVFLECVQDMDHENMFWYRQDPGLGLRLIYFSYDVKMKEKGDIPEGYSVSREKKERFSLILESASTNQTSMYLCASSPGVQETQYFGPGTRLLVL.

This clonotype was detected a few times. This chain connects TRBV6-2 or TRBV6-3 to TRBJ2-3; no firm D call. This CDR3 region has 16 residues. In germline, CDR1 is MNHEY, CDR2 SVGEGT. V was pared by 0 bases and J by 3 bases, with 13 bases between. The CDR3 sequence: CASSYSLETGTDTQYF. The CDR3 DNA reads TGTGCCAGCAGTTACTCACTTGAGACTGGGACAGATACGCAGTATTTT.